This entry lists 28 T cell receptor beta chains sequenced from one sample in a study of blood T cell repertoires in COVID-19. This table comes from immunoSEQ multiplex PCR, and its TCRdb copy is limited to in-frame clones, with some not included. The table includes 250,000 to 300,000 clones, 90% detected once. The material sequenced was peripheral blood. Source of these receptors: a woman aged 40 to 50 with acute or convalescent COVID-19.

This chain links TRBV30 with TRBJ1-2, with D uncertain. The germline V gene encodes CDR1 GTSNPN and CDR2 SVGIG (reference sequence). Trimming stripped 0 bases from V and 2 bases from J, with 4 bases between. The CDR3 totals 12 residues. CDR3 DNA: TGTGCCTGGAGTGTAGAGAACTATGGCTACACCTTC. Translating gives CAWSVENYGYTF.

The chain has TRBV23-1 and TRBJ1-2; D is possibly TRBD1 (6 bases). TRBV23-1 falls under the ORF class, with uncertain function. Trimming removed 6 bases from V and 7 bases from J, with 12 bases in between. This CDR3 region has 12 residues. CDR3 coding DNA: TGCGCCAGCAGATTTGGCAGGGGTGGCTACACCTTC. Protein: CASRFGRGGYTF.

V and J are TRBV5-4 and TRBJ2-1, with TRBD1 matching 9 bases. The CDR3 has 17 amino acids. Looked up from germline, CDR1 is SGHNT and CDR2 is YYREEE (reference sequence). V trimming: 2 bases; J trimming: 4 bases; junction bases outside the gene matches: 10. CDR3 bases: TGTGCCAGCAGCTTTGGACAGGGGATGTACCCGTACAATGAGCAGTTCTTC. Translation gives CASSFGQGMYPYNEQFF.

The chain uses TRBV2 and TRBJ1-1, with a weak D call TRBD1 (5 bases). V lost 1 base to trimming and J lost 1 base, with 10 bases between them. The CDR3 runs to 15 residues. Germline CDR1 SNHLY, CDR2 FYNNEI. The CDR3 DNA reads TGTGCCAGCAGTGAAGTAAGGGGAAAGAACACTGAAGCTTTCTTT. Amino acids: CASSEVRGKNTEAFF.

The V call is TRBV6-5, the J call TRBJ1-2; weak D call: TRBD1 (6 bases). Germline values: CDR1 MNHEY, CDR2 SVGAGI. The CDR3 is 15 amino acids. The germline V and J ends were trimmed by 6 bases and 8 bases, with 22 bases remaining between them. CDR3 sequence: CASRATPQGPGGYTF. The CDR3 bases are TGTGCCAGCAGGGCGACCCCACAGGGCCCGGGGGGCTACACCTTC.

V gene TRBV29-1 combines with J gene TRBJ1-2, with a possible D match to TRBD1 (6 bases). This CDR3 comprises 13 residues. V shed 7 bases and J shed 11 bases, with 23 bases lying between them. Germline CDR1 SQVTM, CDR2 ANQGSEA. For the CDR3, the DNA is TGCAGCGCGGGGAATAAAGGACAGCAAACTTACACCTTC. It translates to CSAGNKGQQTYTF.

The chain joins TRBV18 to TRBJ2-5; TRBD1 aligns across 7 bases. The length of the CDR3 is 13 residues. V dropped 4 bases and J dropped 3; count of bases not matched to a gene: 2. The germline gives CDR1 KGHSH, CDR2 LQKENI. CDR3 region: CASSRDREETQYF. CDR3 sequence (DNA): TGTGCCAGCTCACGCGACAGGGAAGAGACCCAGTACTTC.

The rearrangement uses TRBV30 and TRBJ2-5; tentatively, D is TRBD1 (6 bases). This CDR3 is 11 amino acids long. V was pared by 0 bases and J by 9 bases, with 8 bases between. Looked up from germline, CDR1 is GTSNPN and CDR2 is SVGIG (reference sequence). The CDR3 nucleotides read TGTGCCTGGAGTGTAAGACAGGCCCAGTACTTC. This encodes CAWSVRQAQYF.

This clone came up a few times. The chain uses TRBV5-5 and TRBJ2-2, with TRBD2 as a possible D gene (6 bases). Looked up from germline, CDR1 is SGHKS and CDR2 is YYEKEE (reference sequence). Trimming shortened V by 1 base and J by 3 bases, and 7 bases separated the two germline ends. The CDR3 runs to 14 residues. CDR3 in DNA: TGTGCCAGCAGCTTGTGGGGGGACACCGGGGAGCTGTTTTTT. Translating gives CASSLWGDTGELFF.

The V gene is TRBV6-6, the J gene TRBJ2-7; TRBD1 agrees at 7 bases. V lost 7 bases, J lost 3 bases, and 3 bases stayed unmatched. CDR1 is MNHNY and CDR2 is SVGAGI in the germline V gene (reference sequence). There are 12 residues in the CDR3. The CDR3 sequence: CASKAGGYEQYV. The CDR3 bases are TGTGCCAGCAAAGCAGGGGGCTACGAGCAGTACGTC.

This chain links TRBV7-6 with TRBJ2-3; 15 bases match TRBD2. The CDR3 contains 19 residues. V was pared by 5 bases and J by 5 bases, with 14 bases of the junction left unmatched. The germline CDR1 and CDR2 sequences are SGHVS and FNYEAQ. CDR3 sequence: CASSRYGLAGGPGKDTQYF. The CDR3 nucleotides read TGTGCCAGCAGCCGTTACGGACTAGCGGGGGGGCCTGGCAAAGATACGCAGTATTTT.

This clone has ten or more counts. This chain connects TRBV6-4 to TRBJ2-2, with 9 positions matching TRBD2. Germline V CDR1 and CDR2: MRHNA, SNTAGT. Germline trimming cut 3 bases from V and 3 bases from J; bases unmatched to any gene: 5. CDR3 length: 16 amino acids. The CDR3 sequence: CASSDSGTSHTGELFF. CDR3 DNA: TGTGCCAGCAGTGATAGTGGGACTAGCCACACCGGGGAGCTGTTTTTT.

J is TRBJ1-2 and V is TRBV12-5; TRBD1 agrees at 9 bases. CDR3 size: 17 residues. Trimming at V came to 0 bases and at J to 6 bases, leaving 11 bases not matched to a gene. Germline lookup yields CDR1 LGHNT and CDR2 FRNRAP. The CDR3 here is CASGLVISEGQGDGYTF. DNA of the CDR3: TGTGCTAGTGGTTTGGTAATTTCCGAGGGACAGGGCGATGGCTACACCTTC.

The chain uses TRBV30 and TRBJ1-3, with TRBD1 matching 7 bases. The ends lost 4 bases at V and 5 bases at J; junction bases unmatched: 5. Germline-derived CDR1 and CDR2 are GTSNPN and SVGIG (reference sequence). The CDR3 loop spans 13 amino acids. The CDR3 nucleotides are TGTGCCTGGACCCTGGGACAGAGAAACACCATATATTTT. Its translation is CAWTLGQRNTIYF.

The chain recombines TRBV6-1 with TRBJ1-2, with 7 positions matching TRBD1. V dropped 3 bases and J dropped 6; count of bases not matched to a gene: 10. Germline CDR1 and CDR2: MNHNS and SASEGT. The CDR3 has 15 amino acids. CDR3 protein: CASSDYRGKNHGYTF. CDR3 nucleotides: TGTGCCAGCAGTGATTACAGGGGTAAGAACCATGGCTACACCTTC.

The chain carries TRBV28 and TRBJ2-1, with 7 positions matching TRBD1. Trimming removed 2 bases from V and 6 bases from J; junction bases left unmatched: 4. The germline V gene encodes CDR1 MDHEN and CDR2 SYDVKM. This CDR3 spans 14 amino acids. CDR3 residues: CASSLPGTANEQFF. The DNA of the CDR3 is TGTGCCAGCAGTTTACCGGGGACAGCCAATGAGCAGTTCTTC.

The chain is built from TRBV19 and TRBJ2-2; D uncertain. V was pared by 7 bases and J by 1 base, with 7 bases between. The CDR3 loop spans 13 amino acids. Germline V gene sequence: CDR1 LNHDA, CDR2 SQIVND (reference sequence). In DNA form, the CDR3 reads TGTGCCAGTACGGAGCGGAACACCGGGGAGCTGTTTTTT. This encodes CASTERNTGELFF.

The V and J genes are TRBV9 and TRBJ1-6; D is uncertain. This CDR3 has 15 amino acids. CDR1 is SGDLS, CDR2 YYNGEE, per germline. The germline V and J ends were trimmed by 2 bases and 2 bases, with 8 bases remaining between them. The CDR3 region is CASSVSSAYNSPLHF. DNA of the CDR3: TGTGCCAGCAGCGTTTCCTCGGCCTATAATTCACCCCTCCACTTT.

The V gene is TRBV18, the J gene TRBJ1-2; the D gene is possibly TRBD1 (5 bases). Germline V gene data show CDR1 as KGHSH and CDR2 as LQKENI. The CDR3 runs 14 residues. Trimming took 3 bases from V and 4 from J, leaving 12 bases between them. The CDR3: CASSPGDSPYGYTF. The CDR3 DNA reads as TGTGCCAGCTCACCGGGGGACTCCCCCTATGGCTACACCTTC.

The rearrangement joins TRBV12-5 to TRBJ2-1, with 8 bases fitting TRBD2. The CDR3 sequence is 18 residues long. CDR1 is LGHNT and CDR2 is FRNRAP in the germline V gene. J gave up 0 bases and V 0 bases, and 7 bases lay outside the gene matches. The CDR3 region has the DNA TGTGCTAGTGGTTTGGTATGGGAGGGACTAGGCTCCTACAATGAGCAGTTCTTC. Translating it yields CASGLVWEGLGSYNEQFF.

This clone was picked up one time. The J gene is TRBJ1-6, the V gene TRBV2; D perhaps matches TRBD1 (5 bases). The ends were cut back, 4 bases at V and 9 bases at J, with 13 bases in the middle. Germline V gives CDR1 SNHLY, CDR2 FYNNEI. The length of the CDR3 is 14 residues. This CDR3 is CASSVGQGSSPLHF. In DNA, the CDR3 is TGTGCCAGCAGTGTAGGGCAGGGCAGTTCACCCCTCCACTTT.

The V call is TRBV5-6, the J call TRBJ1-5, with 7 bases aligning to TRBD1. The junction had 19 bases not matched to a gene; V was cut back by 5 bases and J by 8 bases. Germline lookup yields CDR1 SGHDT and CDR2 YYEEEE. The CDR3 runs to 17 residues. The CDR3 nucleotides read TGTGCCAGCAGTTTAGGACCCTCCCGGGACAGCTTAAAGCCCCAGCATTTT. It is translated as CASSLGPSRDSLKPQHF.

V usage is TRBV9 and J usage is TRBJ2-3, with 8 nucleotides matching TRBD2. Germline assignment: CDR1 SGDLS and CDR2 YYNGEE. This CDR3 is built from 16 residues. V lost 4 bases to trimming and J lost 4 bases; unmatched junction nucleotides: 11. The CDR3 loop is CASSPSGGGFPDTQYF. CDR3 DNA: TGTGCCAGCAGCCCGAGCGGCGGGGGGTTCCCAGATACGCAGTATTTT.

The chain uses TRBV7-9 and TRBJ1-2; D is possibly TRBD1 (6 bases). The germline V and J ends were trimmed by 1 base and 0 bases, with 12 bases remaining between them. Germline V gene data show CDR1 as SEHNR and CDR2 as FQNEAQ (reference sequence). This CDR3 region has 16 residues. The CDR3 loop reads CASSLGGGAANYGYTF. The CDR3 region has the DNA TGTGCCAGCAGCTTAGGCGGGGGGGCGGCTAACTATGGCTACACCTTC.

The chain recombines TRBV30 with TRBJ2-5; possible D gene TRBD2, 5 bases. The germline V gene encodes CDR1 GTSNPN and CDR2 SVGIG (reference sequence). The ends were cut back, 3 bases at V and 5 bases at J, with 10 bases in the middle. The CDR3 contains 12 residues. Here the CDR3 DNA reads TGTGCCTGGAGCGAGGGTTTGGAGACCCAGTACTTC. Its translation: CAWSEGLETQYF.

V and J are TRBV9 and TRBJ1-3; D is undetermined. V gave up 7 bases and J gave up 0 bases, with 11 bases separating them. The germline V gene has CDR1 SGDLS and CDR2 YYNGEE. CDR3 length: 14 residues. As DNA, the CDR3 is TGTGCCAGCGGCTGGGCGGGCTCTGGAAACACCATATATTTT. This translates into CASGWAGSGNTIYF. The complete variable domain, with remaining parts taken from reference TRBV9 and TRBJ1-3, reads DSGVTQTPKHLITATGQRVTLRCSPRSGDLSVYWYQQSLDQGLQFLIQYYNGEERAKGNILERFSAQQFPDLHSELNLSSLELGDSALYFCASGWAGSGNTIYFGEGSWLTVV.

The V call is TRBV6-4, the J call TRBJ1-5, with 8 positions matching TRBD1. The CDR3 runs 13 residues. V trimming: 6 bases; J trimming: 5 bases; junction bases outside the gene matches: 3. CDR1 and CDR2 from the germline V gene are MRHNA and SNTAGT. DNA for the CDR3: TGTGCCAGCAGCCCGGACAGGGATCAGCCCCAGCATTTT. Encoded protein: CASSPDRDQPQHF.

The genes are TRBV29-1 and TRBJ1-2; no definite D call. V shed 3 bases and J shed 4 bases, with 9 bases lying between them. This CDR3 region has 12 residues. Germline CDR1 SQVTM, CDR2 ANQGSEA. The CDR3 nucleotides are TGCAGCGTTGAGCGGGCAGGCTATGGCTACACCTTC. It is translated as CSVERAGYGYTF.